This T cell receptor beta chain was retrieved from a study of beta chain features in type 1 diabetes. Regarding the study as a whole: Within the patient group, naive, central memory and Treg TCRB repertoires appeared more similar to each other than within healthy donors. Shortening that was moderate but significant affected the TCRB CDR3s of Type 1 diabetes patients in all four CD4+ subsets. Cells that show high TCR expression could be over-represented by cDNA sequencing. Whatever favoring of shorter templates PCR might show would apply equally to patients and controls.

cDNA synthesis used the whole RNA isolate, giving expressed TCRB sequences. The repertoire was sequenced with immunoSEQ multiplex PCR; TCRdb's copy has only in-frame clones and lacks some. This table has 250,000 to 300,000 clones, 14% appearing once. Per germline, CDR1 MNHEY and CDR2 SVGAGI. The V and J ends lost 0 bases and 0 bases respectively, with 7 bases between them. CDR3 length equals 15 residues. Points on this clone: Its antigen is unidentified.

The rearrangement links TRBV6-5 to TRBJ2-3; no reliable D call. The sequence was collected from a man in his thirties or forties with type 1 diabetes. The sample comprised naive CD4+ T cells from blood. CDR3 DNA: TGTGCCAGCAGTTACTCGTGGCTTAGCACAGATACGCAGTATTTT. This sequence encodes CASSYSWLSTDTQYF.